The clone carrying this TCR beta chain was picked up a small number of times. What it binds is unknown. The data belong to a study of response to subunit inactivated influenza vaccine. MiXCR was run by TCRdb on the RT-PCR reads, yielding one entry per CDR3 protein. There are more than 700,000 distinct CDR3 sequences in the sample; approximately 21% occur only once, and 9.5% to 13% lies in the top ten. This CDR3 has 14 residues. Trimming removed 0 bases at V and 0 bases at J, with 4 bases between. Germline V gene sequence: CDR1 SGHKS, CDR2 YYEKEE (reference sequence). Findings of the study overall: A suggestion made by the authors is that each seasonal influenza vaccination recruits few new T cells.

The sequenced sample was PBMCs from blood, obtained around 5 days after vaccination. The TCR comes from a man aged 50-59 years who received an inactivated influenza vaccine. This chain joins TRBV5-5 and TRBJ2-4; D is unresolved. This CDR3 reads CASSLVVAKNIQYF. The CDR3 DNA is TGTGCCAGCAGCTTGGTTGTAGCCAAAAACATTCAGTACTTC.